The TCR beta chain under discussion was sequenced for a study of ipilimumab plus nivolumab after autologous stem cell transplantation. The overall study: Typical patient got 5 ipilimumab doses and seven to nine nivolumab doses (median).

Broader study findings: Authors suggest TCR repertoire, Treg phenotype and gut microbiota support further study.

As to this clone: Its cognate antigen is unknown.

TCRdb keeps only in-frame clones here, not all; method: immunoSEQ multiplex PCR. The table includes 43,000 or so clones, approximately 90% detected once. Patients got ipilimumab 1 mg/kg beginning 14 to 28 days post-transplant. The germline CDR1 and CDR2 sequences are LNHDA and SQIVND (reference sequence). The V gene lost 3 bases and the J gene lost 7 bases, with 7 bases spanning the gap. The CDR3 is made up of 12 amino acids. V and J are TRBV19 and TRBJ1-5, with no clear D. The clonotype originates from a male donor with multiple myeloma. The material was PBMCs, obtained in a trial of ipilimumab plus nivolumab as post-transplant consolidation. The CDR3 spells CASSIGIQPQHF. In nucleotides, the CDR3 is TGTGCCAGTAGTATCGGGATACAGCCCCAGCATTTT.